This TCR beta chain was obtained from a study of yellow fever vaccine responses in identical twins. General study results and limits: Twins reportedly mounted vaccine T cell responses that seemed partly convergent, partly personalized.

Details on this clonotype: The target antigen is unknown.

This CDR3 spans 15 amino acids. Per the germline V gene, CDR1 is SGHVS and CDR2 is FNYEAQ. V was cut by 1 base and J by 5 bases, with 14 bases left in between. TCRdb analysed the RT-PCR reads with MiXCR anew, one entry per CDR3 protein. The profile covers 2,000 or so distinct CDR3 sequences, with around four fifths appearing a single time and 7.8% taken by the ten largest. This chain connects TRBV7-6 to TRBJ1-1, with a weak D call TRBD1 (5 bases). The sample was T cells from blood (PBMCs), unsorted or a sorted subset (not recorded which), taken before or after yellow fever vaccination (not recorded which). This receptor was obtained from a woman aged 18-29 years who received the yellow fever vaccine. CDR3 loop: CASSLEAQGGTEAFF. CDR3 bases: TGTGCCAGCAGCTTAGAGGCTCAGGGAGGAACTGAAGCTTTCTTT.